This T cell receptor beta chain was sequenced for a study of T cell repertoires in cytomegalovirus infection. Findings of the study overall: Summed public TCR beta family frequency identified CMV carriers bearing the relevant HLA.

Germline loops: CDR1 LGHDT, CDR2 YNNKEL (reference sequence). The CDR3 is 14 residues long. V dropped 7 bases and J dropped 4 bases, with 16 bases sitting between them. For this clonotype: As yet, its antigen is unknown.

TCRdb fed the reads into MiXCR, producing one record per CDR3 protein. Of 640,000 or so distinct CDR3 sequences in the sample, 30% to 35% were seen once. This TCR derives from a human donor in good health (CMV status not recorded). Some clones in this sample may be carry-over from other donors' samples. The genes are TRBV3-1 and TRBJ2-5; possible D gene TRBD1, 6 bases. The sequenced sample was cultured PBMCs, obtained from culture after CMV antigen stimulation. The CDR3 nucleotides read TGTGCCAGCACCCTGACAGCCAGGGGAGAGACCCAGTACTTC. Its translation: CASTLTARGETQYF.